This TCR beta chain derives from a study of regulatory T cells in long-lasting Graves disease. Study-level results: A reduction in accuracy may have resulted from the small sample size. Newly diagnosed patients shared 850 to 1,000 public clonotypes; persistent patients shared about 2,500.

Arm-PCR with iRepertoire HTBI primers amplified the CDR3 regions for these TCR beta libraries. MiXCR, applied by TCRdb to the multiplex PCR reads, yields one record per CDR3 protein. The sample holds some 250,000 distinct CDR3 sequences, about a sixth seen once. Time point denoted: newly diagnosed GD, antithyroid drugs for less than 3 months. The authors made the TCR library using RNA they extracted from PBMCs. Germline CDR1 reads LNHDA; CDR2 reads SQIVND (reference sequence). The junction had 11 bases not matched to a gene; V was cut back by 2 bases and J by 8 bases. The CDR3 is 16 amino acids. This clonotype has ten or more counts. Antigen unknown.

The chain couples TRBV19 to TRBJ1-2, with 10 bases identical to TRBD1. This receptor was taken from a female donor with Graves disease. The source material was peripheral blood mononuclear cells (PBMCs), sampled at new diagnosis, from a patient treated with antithyroid drugs. The CDR3 sequence is CASSINWPDRGRGYTF. The CDR3 DNA reads as TGTGCCAGTAGTATAAATTGGCCCGACAGGGGGCGCGGCTACACCTTC.